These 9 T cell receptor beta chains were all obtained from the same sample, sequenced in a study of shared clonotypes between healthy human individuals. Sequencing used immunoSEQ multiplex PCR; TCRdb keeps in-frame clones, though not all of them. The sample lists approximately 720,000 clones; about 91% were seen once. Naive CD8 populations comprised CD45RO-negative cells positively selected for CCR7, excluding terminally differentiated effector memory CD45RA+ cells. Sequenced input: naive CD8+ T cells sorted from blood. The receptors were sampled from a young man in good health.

The CDR3 spells CASSSEYEQYF. The CDR3 DNA reads as TGTGCCAGCAGCTCCGAGTACGAGCAGTACTTC. The chain uses TRBV7-2 and TRBJ2-7; D is undetermined. CDR1 is SGHTA, CDR2 FQGNSA, per germline. This CDR3 is built from 11 residues. Trimming took off 4 bases at V and 4 bases at J, with 5 bases between the two ends.

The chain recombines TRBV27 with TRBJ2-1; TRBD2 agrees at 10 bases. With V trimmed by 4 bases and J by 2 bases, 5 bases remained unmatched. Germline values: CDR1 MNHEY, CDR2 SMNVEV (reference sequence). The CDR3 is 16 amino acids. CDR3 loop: CASSSQGLAPYNEQFF. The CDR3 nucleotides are TGTGCCAGCAGTTCCCAGGGACTAGCGCCCTACAATGAGCAGTTCTTC.

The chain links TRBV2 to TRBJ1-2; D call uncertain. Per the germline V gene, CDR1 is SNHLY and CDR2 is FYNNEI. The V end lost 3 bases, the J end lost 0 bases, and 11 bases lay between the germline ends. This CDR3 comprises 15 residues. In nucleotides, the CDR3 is TGTGCCAGCAGTGAGTTGGAGACCTCTAACTATGGCTACACCTTC. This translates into CASSELETSNYGYTF.

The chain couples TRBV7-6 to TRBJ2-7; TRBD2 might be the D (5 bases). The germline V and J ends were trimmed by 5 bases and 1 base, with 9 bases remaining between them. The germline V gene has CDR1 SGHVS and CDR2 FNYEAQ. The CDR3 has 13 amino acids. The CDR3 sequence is CASSPRGSYEQYF. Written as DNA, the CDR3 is TGTGCCAGCAGCCCCCGGGGTTCCTACGAGCAGTACTTC.

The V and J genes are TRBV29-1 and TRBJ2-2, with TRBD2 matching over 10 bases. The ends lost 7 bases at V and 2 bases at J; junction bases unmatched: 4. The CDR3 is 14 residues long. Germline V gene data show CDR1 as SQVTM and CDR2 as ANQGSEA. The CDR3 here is CSGLLAGNTGELFF. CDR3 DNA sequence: TGCAGCGGCCTACTAGCGGGAAACACCGGGGAGCTGTTTTTT.

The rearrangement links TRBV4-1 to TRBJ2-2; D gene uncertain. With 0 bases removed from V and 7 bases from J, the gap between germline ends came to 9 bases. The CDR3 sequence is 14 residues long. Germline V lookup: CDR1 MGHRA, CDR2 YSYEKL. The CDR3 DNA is TGCGCCAGCAGCCAAGATGGTCAACACGGGGAGCTGTTTTTT. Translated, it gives CASSQDGQHGELFF.

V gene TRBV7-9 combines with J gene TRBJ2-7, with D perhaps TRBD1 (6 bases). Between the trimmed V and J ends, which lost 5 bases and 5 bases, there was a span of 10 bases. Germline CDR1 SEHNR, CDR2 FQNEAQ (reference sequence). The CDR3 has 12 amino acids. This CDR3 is CASSPGANEQYF. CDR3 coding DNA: TGTGCCAGCAGCCCAGGGGCAAACGAGCAGTACTTC.

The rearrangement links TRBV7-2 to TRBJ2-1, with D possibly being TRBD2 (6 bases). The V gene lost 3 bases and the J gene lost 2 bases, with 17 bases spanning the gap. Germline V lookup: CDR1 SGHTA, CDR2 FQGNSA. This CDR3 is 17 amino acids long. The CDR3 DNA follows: TGTGCCAGCAGCTTCCCACCGGGACTGGTTACCTACAATGAGCAGTTCTTC. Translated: CASSFPPGLVTYNEQFF.

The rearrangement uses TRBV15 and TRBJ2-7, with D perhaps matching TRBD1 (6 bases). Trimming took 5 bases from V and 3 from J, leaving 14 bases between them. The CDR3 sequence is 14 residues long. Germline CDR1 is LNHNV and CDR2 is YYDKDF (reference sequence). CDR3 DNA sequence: TGTGCCACCAGCCACCGGGACACTGTCTACGAGCAGTACTTC. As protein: CATSHRDTVYEQYF.